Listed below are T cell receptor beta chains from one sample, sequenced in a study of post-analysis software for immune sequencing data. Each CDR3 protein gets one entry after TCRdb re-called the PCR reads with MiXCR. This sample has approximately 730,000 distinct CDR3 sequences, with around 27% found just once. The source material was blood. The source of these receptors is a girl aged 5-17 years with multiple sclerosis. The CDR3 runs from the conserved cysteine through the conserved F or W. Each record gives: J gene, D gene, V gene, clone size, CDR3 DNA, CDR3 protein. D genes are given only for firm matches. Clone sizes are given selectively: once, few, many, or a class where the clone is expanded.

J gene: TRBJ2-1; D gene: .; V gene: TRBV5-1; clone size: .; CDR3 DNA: TGCGCCAGCAGGCTGAGGGGGTCGGCCTCTTCCGATGAGCAGTTCTTC; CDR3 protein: CASRLRGSASSDEQFF
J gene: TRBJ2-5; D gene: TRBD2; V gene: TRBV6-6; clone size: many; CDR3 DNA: TGTGCCAGCAGTTTGCGGGGGGCCGAAGAGACCCAGTACTTC; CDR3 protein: CASSLRGAEETQYF
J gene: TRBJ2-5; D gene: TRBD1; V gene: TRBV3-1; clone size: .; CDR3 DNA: TGTGCCAGCAGCCAAGAAAACAGGGGTTGGGAGACCCAGTACTTC; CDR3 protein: CASSQENRGWETQYF
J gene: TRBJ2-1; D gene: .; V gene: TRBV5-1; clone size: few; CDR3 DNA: TGCGCCAGCAGCTCGGACACGAGAAACTACAATGAGCAGTTCTTC; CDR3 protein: CASSSDTRNYNEQFF
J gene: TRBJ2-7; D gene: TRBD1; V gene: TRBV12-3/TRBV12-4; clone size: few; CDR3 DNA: TGTGCCAGCGGGACAGAAGCCTACGAGCAGTACTTC; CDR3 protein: CASGTEAYEQYF
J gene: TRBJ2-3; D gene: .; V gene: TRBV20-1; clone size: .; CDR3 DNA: TGCAGTGCTATGCCTGGAGCGGCAGATACGCAGTATTTT; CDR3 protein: CSAMPGAADTQYF
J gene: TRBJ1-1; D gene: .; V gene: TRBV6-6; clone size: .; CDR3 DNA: TGTGCCAGCAGTGACCACACTGAAGCTTTCTTT; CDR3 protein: CASSDHTEAFF
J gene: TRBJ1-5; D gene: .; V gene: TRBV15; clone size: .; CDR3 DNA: TGTGCCACCAGCGGCAACCTCGGGAGCAATCAGCCCCAGCATTTT; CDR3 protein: CATSGNLGSNQPQHF
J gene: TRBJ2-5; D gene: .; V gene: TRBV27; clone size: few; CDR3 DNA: TGTGCCAGCAGTCGGTCCCCGGGGGAGCAGTACTTC; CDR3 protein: CASSRSPGEQYF
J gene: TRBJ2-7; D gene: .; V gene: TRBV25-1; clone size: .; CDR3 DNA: TGTGCCAGCAGAAGGGGTACCTACGAGCAGTACTTC; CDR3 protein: CASRRGTYEQYF
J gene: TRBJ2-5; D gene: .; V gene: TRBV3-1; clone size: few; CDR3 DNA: TGTGCCAGCAGCCAAACTGAGCATGAGCAGTACTTC; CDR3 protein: CASSQTEHEQYF
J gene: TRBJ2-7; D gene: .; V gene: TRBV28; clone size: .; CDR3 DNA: TGTACCAGCTCCCGCGAACTGGGCGAGCAGTACTTC; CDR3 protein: CTSSRELGEQYF
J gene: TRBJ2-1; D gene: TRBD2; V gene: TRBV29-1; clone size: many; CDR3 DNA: TGCAGCGTTGTTGGTTTGGCTAGCGGGAGCTCCTACAATGAGCAGTTCTTC; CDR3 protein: CSVVGLASGSSYNEQFF
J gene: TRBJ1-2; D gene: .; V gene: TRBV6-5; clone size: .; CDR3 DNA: TGTGCCAGCAGTTACTCGAGCGTCGGGGCTGGCTACACCTTC; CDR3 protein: CASSYSSVGAGYTF
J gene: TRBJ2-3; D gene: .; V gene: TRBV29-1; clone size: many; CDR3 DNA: TGCAGCGTTGAAGAGGCGTCTAGCACAGATACGCAGTATTTT; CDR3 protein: CSVEEASSTDTQYF
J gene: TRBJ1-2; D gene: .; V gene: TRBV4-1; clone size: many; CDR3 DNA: TGCGCCAGCAGCCCCACTACCGGGACAATCGCTAACTATGGCTACACCTTC; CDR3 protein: CASSPTTGTIANYGYTF
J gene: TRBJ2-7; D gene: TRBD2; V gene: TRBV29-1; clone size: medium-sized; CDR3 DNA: TGCAGCGTTGTGGCTAGCGGATCATACGAGCAGTACTTC; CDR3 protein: CSVVASGSYEQYF
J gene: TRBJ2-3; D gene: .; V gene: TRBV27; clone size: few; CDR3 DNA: TGTGCCAGCACGCGGGCTAGCACAGATACGCAGTATTTT; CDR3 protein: CASTRASTDTQYF
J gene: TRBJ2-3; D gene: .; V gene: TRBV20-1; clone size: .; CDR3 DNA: TGCAGTGCCCCGGGACGACGGGTGGGGGATACGCAGTATTTT; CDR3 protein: CSAPGRRVGDTQYF
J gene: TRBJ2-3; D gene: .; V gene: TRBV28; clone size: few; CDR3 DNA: TGTGCCAGCCTCTGGGCGGGTAGCACAGATACGCAGTATTTT; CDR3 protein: CASLWAGSTDTQYF
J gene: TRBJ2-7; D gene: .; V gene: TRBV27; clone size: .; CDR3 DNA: TGTGCCAGCAGTTGGTGGCCGGCCAGCTCCTACGAGCAGTACTTC; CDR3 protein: CASSWWPASSYEQYF
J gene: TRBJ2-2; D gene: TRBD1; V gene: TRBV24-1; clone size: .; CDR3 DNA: TGTGCCACCAGTGATATTCCGGGACAGGGATACACCGGGGAGCTGTTTTTT; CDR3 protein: CATSDIPGQGYTGELFF
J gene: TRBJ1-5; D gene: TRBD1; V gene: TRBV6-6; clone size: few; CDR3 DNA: TGTGCCAGCAGTATCTCCGGACAGGGCAATCAGCCCCAGCATTTT; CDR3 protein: CASSISGQGNQPQHF
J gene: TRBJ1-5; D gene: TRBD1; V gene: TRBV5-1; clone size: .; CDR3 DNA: TGCGCCAGCAGCCAATCGGGACAGGGCGATCAGCCCCAGCATTTT; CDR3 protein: CASSQSGQGDQPQHF
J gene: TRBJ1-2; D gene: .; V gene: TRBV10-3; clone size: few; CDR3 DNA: TGTGCCATCAGCACCGGAACGAACTATGGCTACACCTTC; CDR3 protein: CAISTGTNYGYTF
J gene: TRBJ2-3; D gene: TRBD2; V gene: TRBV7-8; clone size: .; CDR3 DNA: TGTGCCAGCAGACGACTAGCGGGAGGCGCGAGTGGTACGCAGTATTTT; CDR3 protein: CASRRLAGGASGTQYF
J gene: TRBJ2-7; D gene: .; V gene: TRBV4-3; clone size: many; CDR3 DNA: TGCGCCAGCAGCCAAGTCTGGTTCTCCTACGAGCAGTACTTC; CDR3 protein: CASSQVWFSYEQYF
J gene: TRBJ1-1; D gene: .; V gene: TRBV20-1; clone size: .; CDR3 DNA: TGCAGTGCTAGCGAGGGGGGACTGAACACTGAAGCTTTCTTT; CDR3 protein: CSASEGGLNTEAFF
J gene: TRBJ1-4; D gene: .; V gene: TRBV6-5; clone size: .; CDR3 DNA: TGTGCCAGCAGCGATAACCTCGGGGGGCCTAATGAAAAACTGTTTTTT; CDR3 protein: CASSDNLGGPNEKLFF
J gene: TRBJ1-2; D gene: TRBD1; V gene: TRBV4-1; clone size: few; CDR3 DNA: TGCGCCAGCAGCCAAGACTCGACAGGGAAGAACTATGGCTACACCTTC; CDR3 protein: CASSQDSTGKNYGYTF
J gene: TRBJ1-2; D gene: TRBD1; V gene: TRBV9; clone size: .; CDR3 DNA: TGTGCCAGCAGCGTAGGAGGGGGCCGCTCCGTAAATGGCTACACCTTC; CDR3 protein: CASSVGGGRSVNGYTF
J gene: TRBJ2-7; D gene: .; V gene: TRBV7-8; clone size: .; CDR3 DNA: TGTGCCAGCAGCTTAACGGTGGTAGCCGCCTACGAGCAGTACTTC; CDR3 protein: CASSLTVVAAYEQYF
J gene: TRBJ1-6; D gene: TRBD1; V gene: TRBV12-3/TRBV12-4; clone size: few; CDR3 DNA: TGTGCCAGCAGCCTGGGACAGGCGACGAGCTCCTATAATTCACCCCTCCACTTT; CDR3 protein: CASSLGQATSSYNSPLHF
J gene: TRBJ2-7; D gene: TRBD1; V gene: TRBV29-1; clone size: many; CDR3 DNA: TGCAGCGTCCCCGGACAGGGGACCTACGAGCAGTACTTC; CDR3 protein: CSVPGQGTYEQYF
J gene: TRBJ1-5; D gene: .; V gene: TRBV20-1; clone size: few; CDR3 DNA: TGCAGCGTAAAAAGAGGCGACAATCAGCCCCAGCATTTT; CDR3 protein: CSVKRGDNQPQHF
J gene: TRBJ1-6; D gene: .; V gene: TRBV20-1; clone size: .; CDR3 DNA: TGCAGTGCGTGGGGTGGGGGGAGCTCCTATAATTCACCCCTCCACTTT; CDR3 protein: CSAWGGGSSYNSPLHF
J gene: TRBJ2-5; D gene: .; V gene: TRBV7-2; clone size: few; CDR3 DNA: TGTGCCAGCTCCCCAGGGGGGATAGAAGAGACCCAGTACTTC; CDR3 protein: CASSPGGIEETQYF
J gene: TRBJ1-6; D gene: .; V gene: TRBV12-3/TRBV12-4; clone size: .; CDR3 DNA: TGTGCCAGCAGTTTTTTCCAGGGGTCACCCCTCCACTTT; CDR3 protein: CASSFFQGSPLHF
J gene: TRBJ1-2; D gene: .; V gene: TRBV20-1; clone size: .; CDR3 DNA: TGCAGTGCTGGACATGGTGACTATGGCTACACCTTC; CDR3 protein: CSAGHGDYGYTF
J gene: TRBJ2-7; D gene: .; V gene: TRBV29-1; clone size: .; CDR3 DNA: TGCAGCGTTATTGGGGGGCATCCCTACGAGCAGGACTTC; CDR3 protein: CSVIGGHPYEQDF
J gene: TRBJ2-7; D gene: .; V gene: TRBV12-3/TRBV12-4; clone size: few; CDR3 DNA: TGTGCCAGCAGTTTCGGACGGAAAGCCTACGAGCAGTACTTC; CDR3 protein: CASSFGRKAYEQYF
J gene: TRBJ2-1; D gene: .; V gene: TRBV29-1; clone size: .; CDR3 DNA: TGCAGCGTTCAAAAAACCAGGGGTGAGCAGTTCTTC; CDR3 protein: CSVQKTRGEQFF
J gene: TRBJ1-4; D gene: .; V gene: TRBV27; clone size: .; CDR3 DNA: TGTGCCAGCAGCCGGGAGGTTGGTGAAAAACTGTTTTTT; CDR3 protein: CASSREVGEKLFF
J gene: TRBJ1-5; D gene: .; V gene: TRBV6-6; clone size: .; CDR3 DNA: TGTGCCAGCAGTTCAGCTCAGGGCTATTCTCAGCCCCAGCATTTT; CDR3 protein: CASSSAQGYSQPQHF
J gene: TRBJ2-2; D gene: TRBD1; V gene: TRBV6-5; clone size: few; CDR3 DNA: TGTGCCAGCAGTTACTCGACAGGGGCCGGGGAGCTGTTTTTT; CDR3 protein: CASSYSTGAGELFF
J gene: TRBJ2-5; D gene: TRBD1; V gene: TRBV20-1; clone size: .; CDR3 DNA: TGCAGTGCTAGAGTAGGGACAGGGAGGGAGACCCAGTACTTC; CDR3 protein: CSARVGTGRETQYF
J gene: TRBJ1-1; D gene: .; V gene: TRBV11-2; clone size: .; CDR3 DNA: TGTGCCAGCAGCTTAGATTATCTTTTGGCAGCCGAAGCTTTCTTT; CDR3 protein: CASSLDYLLAAEAFF
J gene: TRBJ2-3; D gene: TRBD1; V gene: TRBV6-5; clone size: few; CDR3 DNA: TGTGCCAGCAAAGACAGGGGATATAGCACAGATACGCAGTATTTT; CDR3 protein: CASKDRGYSTDTQYF
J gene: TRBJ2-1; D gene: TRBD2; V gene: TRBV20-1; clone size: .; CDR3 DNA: TGCAGTGCTAGAGATTGGGAGGGCCTCAGGGATGAGCAGTTCTTC; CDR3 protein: CSARDWEGLRDEQFF
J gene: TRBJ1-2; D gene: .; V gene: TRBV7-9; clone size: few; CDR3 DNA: TGTGCCAGCAGCTTAGTCCCCTCTGGCTACACCTTC; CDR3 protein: CASSLVPSGYTF
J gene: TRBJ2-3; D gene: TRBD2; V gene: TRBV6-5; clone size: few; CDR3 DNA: TGTGCCAGCACGGGGGGTGGGGCGCAGTATTTT; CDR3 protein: CASTGGGAQYF
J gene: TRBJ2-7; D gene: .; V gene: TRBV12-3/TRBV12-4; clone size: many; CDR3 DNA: TGTGCCAGCAGTTTAGACAGTAACTACGAGCAGTACTTC; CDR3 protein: CASSLDSNYEQYF
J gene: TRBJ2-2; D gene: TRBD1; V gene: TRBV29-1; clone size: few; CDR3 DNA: TGCAGCGTTGGGGACAGGGTAAACACCGGGGAGCTGTTTTTT; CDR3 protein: CSVGDRVNTGELFF
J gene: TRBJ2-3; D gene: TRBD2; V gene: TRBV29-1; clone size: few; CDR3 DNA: TGCAGCGTTAGGGGCGGGACTAGCGGGAGGACAGATACGCAGTATTTT; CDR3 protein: CSVRGGTSGRTDTQYF
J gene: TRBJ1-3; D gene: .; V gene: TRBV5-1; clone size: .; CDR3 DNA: TGCGCCACCAGTACCGGGCCCAACTCTGGAAACACCATATATTTT; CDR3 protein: CATSTGPNSGNTIYF